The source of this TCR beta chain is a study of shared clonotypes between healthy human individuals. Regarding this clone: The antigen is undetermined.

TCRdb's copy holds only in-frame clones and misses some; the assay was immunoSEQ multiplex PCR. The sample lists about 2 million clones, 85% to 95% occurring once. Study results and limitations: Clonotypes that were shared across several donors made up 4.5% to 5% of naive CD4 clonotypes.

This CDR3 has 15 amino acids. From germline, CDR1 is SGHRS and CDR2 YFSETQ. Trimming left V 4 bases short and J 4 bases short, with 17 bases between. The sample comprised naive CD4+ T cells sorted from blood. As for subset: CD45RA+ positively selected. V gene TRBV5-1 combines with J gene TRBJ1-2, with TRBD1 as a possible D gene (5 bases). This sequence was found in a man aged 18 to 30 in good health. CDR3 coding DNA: TGCGCCAGCAGCGGAGAGGGGTCCTCCTTCTATGGCTACACCTTC. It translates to CASSGEGSSFYGYTF.